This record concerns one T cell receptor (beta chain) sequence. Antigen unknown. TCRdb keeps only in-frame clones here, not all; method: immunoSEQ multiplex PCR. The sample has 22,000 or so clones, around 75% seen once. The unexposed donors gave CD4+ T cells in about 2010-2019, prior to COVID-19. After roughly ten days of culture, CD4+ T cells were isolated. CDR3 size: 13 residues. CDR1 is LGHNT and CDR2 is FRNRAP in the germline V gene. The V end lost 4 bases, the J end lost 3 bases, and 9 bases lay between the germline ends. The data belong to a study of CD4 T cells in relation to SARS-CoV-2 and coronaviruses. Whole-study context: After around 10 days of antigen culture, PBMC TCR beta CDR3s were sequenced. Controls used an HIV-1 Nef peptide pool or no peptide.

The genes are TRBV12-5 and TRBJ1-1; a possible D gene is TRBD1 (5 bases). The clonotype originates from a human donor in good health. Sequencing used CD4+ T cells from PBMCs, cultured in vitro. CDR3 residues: CASGWGEDTEAFF. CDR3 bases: TGTGCTAGTGGTTGGGGGGAGGACACTGAAGCTTTCTTT. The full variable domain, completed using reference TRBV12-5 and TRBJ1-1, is DARVTQTPRHKVTEMGQEVTMRCQPILGHNTVFWYRQTMMQGLELLAYFRNRAPLDDSGMPKDRFSAEMPDATLATLKIQPSEPRDSAVYFCASGWGEDTEAFFGQGTRLTVV.